A single sample gave rise to the 4 T cell receptor beta chains below, sequenced in a study of breast tumors, draining lymph nodes, adjacent tissues. The lymph nodes were axillary draining lymph nodes from breast cancer patients. TCRdb analysed the multiplex PCR reads with MiXCR anew, one entry per CDR3 protein. Here the sample spans under 250,000 distinct CDR3 sequences, approximately 29% being singletons. The sequenced sample consisted of axillary lymph node tissue. These receptors came from a female donor with breast cancer. Some clones in this sample may be carry-over from other donors' samples.

This clonotype was found many times. The gene calls are TRBV7-3 and TRBJ2-1, with 9 bases aligning to TRBD1. This CDR3 is 15 amino acids long. V dropped 5 bases and J dropped 6; count of bases not matched to a gene: 8. The germline CDR1 and CDR2 sequences are SGHTA and FQGTGA. The CDR3 sequence is CASSRRQGGLNEQFF. CDR3 DNA: TGTGCCAGCAGCCGCAGACAGGGGGGGCTCAATGAGCAGTTCTTC.

Concerning this clonotype: This may come from a read error, since a much larger clone is one base off. This rearrangement joins TRBV4-3 to TRBJ1-4; D is possibly TRBD1 (6 bases). Germline CDR1 LGHNA, CDR2 YSLEER. The CDR3 is made up of 16 amino acids. The CDR3 nucleotides are TGCGCCAGCAGCCAAGGGACAGTACTTGGAGGGGAAAAACTGTCTTTT. Translation: CASSQGTVLGGEKLSF.

This clonotype was recorded only once. The V and J genes are TRBV9 and TRBJ2-2; TRBD1 or TRBD2 may be the D gene (5 bases each). Looked up from germline, CDR1 is SGDLS and CDR2 is YYNGEE. The CDR3 consists of 14 residues. V lost 4 bases and J 4 bases, leaving 11 bases between the germline ends. CDR3 DNA sequence: TGTGCCAGCAGCTTGACCGGGACCACCGGGGAGCTGTTTTTT. Protein product: CASSLTGTTGELFF. The whole variable domain, filled in from reference TRBV9 and TRBJ2-2, reads DSGVTQTPKHLITATGQRVTLRCSPRSGDLSVYWYQQSLDQGLQFLIQYYNGEERAKGNILERFSAQQFPDLHSELNLSSLELGDSALYFCASSLTGTTGELFFGEGSRLTVL.

Many counts were recorded for this clonotype. The chain has TRBV19 and TRBJ1-2; no definite D call. Germline V gene sequence: CDR1 LNHDA, CDR2 SQIVND (reference sequence). The CDR3 is 14 residues long. V dropped 3 bases and J dropped 6 bases, with 14 bases sitting between them. CDR3 coding DNA: TGTGCCAGTAGTATTGGGCAGCCGTGGGATGGCTACACCTTC. This sequence encodes CASSIGQPWDGYTF.